This is a list of T cell receptor beta chains from one sample in a study of blood T cell repertoires in COVID-19. Sequenced by immunoSEQ multiplex PCR; TCRdb stores in-frame clones only, minus some. The top ten clones hold roughly 1.1% of a sample with fewer than 300,000 clones, more than 80% of them seen once. The specimen was PBMCs or T cells enriched from blood (not recorded which). The receptors here all came from a woman in her 30s who had recovered from COVID-19. Both conserved end residues are part of each CDR3. A D gene is named only where the DNA matches it firmly. Clone sizes are given selectively: once, few, many, or a class where the clone is expanded.

v_call	clone_size	j_call	d_call	cdr3_aa	cdr3_nt
TRBV5-6	once	TRBJ2-7	.	CASSLVSNTPYEQYF	TGTGCCAGCAGCTTGGTGTCAAACACCCCCTACGAGCAGTACTTC
TRBV5-1	.	TRBJ2-7	.	CASSPGAYEQYF	TGCGCCAGCAGCCCAGGGGCCTACGAGCAGTACTTC
TRBV19	.	TRBJ1-5	.	CASSIPSSSQPQHF	TGTGCCAGTAGTATCCCGTCCAGTTCTCAGCCCCAGCATTTT
TRBV6-2/TRBV6-3	.	TRBJ1-4	.	CASSYSGGAEKLFF	TGTGCCAGCAGTTACTCAGGAGGCGCGGAAAAACTGTTTTTT
TRBV12-5	.	TRBJ2-7	.	CASGAPLPYEQYF	TGTGCTAGTGGGGCACCCCTCCCCTACGAGCAGTACTTC
TRBV6-5	.	TRBJ2-3	TRBD2	CASIPAGGGTDTQYF	TGTGCCAGCATCCCTGCGGGGGGTGGGACAGATACGCAGTATTTT
TRBV19	.	TRBJ1-1	.	CASSEDRGGIAFF	TGTGCCAGTAGTGAGGACCGCGGGGGGATAGCTTTCTTT
TRBV5-6	.	TRBJ1-2	.	CASSLEWGDYGYTF	TGTGCCAGCAGCTTGGAATGGGGGGACTATGGCTACACCTTC
TRBV2	.	TRBJ2-5	TRBD1	CASSARRGTETQYF	TGTGCCAGCAGTGCCCGCAGGGGGACGGAGACCCAGTACTTC
TRBV18	.	TRBJ2-1	.	CASSPEGWDEQFF	TGTGCCAGCTCACCAGAGGGCTGGGATGAGCAGTTCTTC
TRBV19	.	TRBJ1-3	.	CASSPDGSSGNTIYF	TGTGCCAGTAGCCCGGACGGGAGCTCTGGAAACACCATATATTTT
TRBV27	.	TRBJ2-1	.	CASSSETKDNEQFF	TGTGCCAGCAGTTCCGAGACTAAGGACAATGAGCAGTTCTTC
TRBV9	.	TRBJ1-4	.	CASSVGGSATNEKLFF	TGTGCCAGCAGCGTAGGCGGCAGCGCAACTAATGAAAAACTGTTTTTT
TRBV18	.	TRBJ2-5	.	CASSPPSRGLETQYF	TGTGCCAGCTCACCACCGAGCAGGGGTTTAGAGACCCAGTACTTC
TRBV18	.	TRBJ2-7	.	CASSPRVQATYEQYF	TGTGCCAGCTCACCAAGAGTCCAGGCGACCTACGAGCAGTACTTC
TRBV10-2	.	TRBJ1-4	.	CASSRGRQGNEKLFF	TGCGCCAGCAGCCGAGGAAGGCAGGGTAATGAAAAACTGTTTTTT
TRBV24-1	.	TRBJ2-1	.	CATSASRLGLSYNEQFF	TGTGCCACCAGTGCCTCGCGACTAGGCCTATCCTACAATGAGCAGTTCTTC
TRBV5-6	.	TRBJ1-6	.	CASSLEVGQGNSPLHF	TGTGCCAGCAGCTTGGAGGTTGGGCAGGGTAATTCACCCCTCCACTTT
TRBV6-5	.	TRBJ1-1	TRBD1	CASSYRDRVLATEAFF	TGTGCCAGCAGTTATAGGGACAGGGTTTTGGCCACTGAAGCTTTCTTT
TRBV20-1	once	TRBJ2-1	TRBD2	CSASSGTSGILVEQFF	TGCAGTGCTAGTTCCGGGACTAGCGGCATCTTAGTTGAGCAGTTCTTC
TRBV27	.	TRBJ1-3	.	CASSQGNTIYF	TGTGCCAGCAGTCAAGGAAACACCATATATTTT
TRBV10-1	.	TRBJ1-4	.	CASSEEQRGKLFF	TGCGCCAGCAGTGAAGAACAGCGGGGAAAACTGTTTTTT
TRBV7-9	.	TRBJ1-5	TRBD1	CASSSTGTGRNQPQHF	TGTGCCAGCAGCTCGACCGGGACAGGGCGCAATCAGCCCCAGCATTTT
TRBV5-3	once	TRBJ2-1	TRBD2	CARSNTFLAGRYNEQFF	TGTGCCAGAAGCAATACTTTTCTAGCGGGCCGATACAATGAGCAGTTCTTC
TRBV28	.	TRBJ1-2	.	CASSHLRGGAIGGYTF	TGTGCCAGCAGTCACCTCCGAGGTGGGGCTATCGGTGGCTACACCTTC
TRBV24-1	once	TRBJ1-5	.	CATSAAGHNQPQHF	TGTGCCACCAGTGCCGCAGGGCATAATCAGCCCCAGCATTTT
TRBV19	.	TRBJ2-7	.	CASSQGNSYEQYF	TGTGCCAGTAGCCAGGGTAACTCCTACGAGCAGTACTTC
TRBV20-1	.	TRBJ1-1	.	CSASADRPTNTEAFF	TGCAGTGCTAGTGCTGACAGGCCCACGAACACTGAAGCTTTCTTT
TRBV15	.	TRBJ2-5	.	CATSRVAALRAQYF	TGTGCCACCAGCAGAGTGGCAGCTCTCAGGGCCCAGTACTTC
TRBV9	.	TRBJ2-5	.	CASSVEAAISRGETQYF	TGTGCCAGCAGCGTAGAGGCGGCGATTAGTAGAGGAGAGACCCAGTACTTC
TRBV5-1	.	TRBJ1-3	.	CASSLEGGLNSGNTIYF	TGCGCCAGCAGCTTGGAGGGCGGGCTAAATTCTGGAAACACCATATATTTT
TRBV23-1	few	TRBJ1-4	TRBD1	CASSQQGGEKLFF	TGCGCCAGCAGCCAACAGGGGGGTGAAAAACTGTTTTTT
TRBV11-2	.	TRBJ2-7	TRBD2	CASSLDGVAGAYEQYF	TGTGCCAGCAGCTTAGATGGGGTAGCGGGTGCCTACGAGCAGTACTTC
TRBV6-5	once	TRBJ1-4	TRBD1	CASSPFTGGNEKLFF	TGTGCCAGCAGTCCCTTTACAGGGGGCAATGAAAAACTGTTTTTT
TRBV3-1/TRBV3-2	.	TRBJ2-1	.	CASSQDYHNEQFF	TGTGCCAGCAGCCAAGACTACCACAATGAGCAGTTCTTC
TRBV19	.	TRBJ1-2	.	CASSTGGSTNYGYTF	TGTGCCAGTAGTACTGGGGGCAGTACTAACTATGGCTACACCTTC
TRBV28	.	TRBJ2-2	.	CASSSGAWGTGELFF	TGTGCCAGCAGCAGTGGGGCCTGGGGCACCGGGGAGCTGTTTTTT
TRBV18	.	TRBJ2-7	.	CASSPPEAIREQYF	TGTGCCAGCTCACCCCCTGAGGCGATTCGGGAGCAGTACTTC
TRBV7-3	few	TRBJ2-1	.	CASSPVGTPKNNEQFF	TGTGCCAGCAGCCCTGTCGGGACTCCTAAAAACAATGAGCAGTTCTTC
TRBV7-2	once	TRBJ2-3	TRBD2	CASSLSGGSTDTQYF	TGTGCCAGCAGCCTTAGCGGGGGGAGCACAGATACGCAGTATTTT
TRBV18	.	TRBJ2-3	.	CASSPPVRKDTDTQYF	TGTGCCAGCTCACCACCTGTCAGGAAGGACACAGATACGCAGTATTTT
TRBV19	.	TRBJ2-1	TRBD2	CASSIALTSGSLDEQFF	TGTGCCAGTAGTATAGCCCTGACTAGCGGGAGCCTCGATGAGCAGTTCTTC
TRBV9	.	TRBJ2-1	.	CASSVSEGLRGEQFF	TGTGCCAGCAGCGTATCTGAGGGTCTACGGGGTGAGCAGTTCTTC
TRBV28	.	TRBJ1-5	TRBD1	CASSIHRTGGAGNQPQHF	TGTGCCAGCAGTATCCACCGGACAGGGGGCGCGGGCAATCAGCCCCAGCATTTT
TRBV5-5	.	TRBJ2-5	TRBD1	CASTRFGTGTRETQYF	TGTGCCAGCACCCGTTTCGGGACAGGGACCCGGGAGACCCAGTACTTC
TRBV6-5	.	TRBJ2-7	TRBD1	CASVGTGGYEQYF	TGTGCCAGCGTCGGGACAGGGGGCTACGAGCAGTACTTC
TRBV5-1	.	TRBJ2-5	.	CASSLEDSQETQYF	TGCGCCAGCAGCTTGGAGGACAGCCAAGAGACCCAGTACTTC